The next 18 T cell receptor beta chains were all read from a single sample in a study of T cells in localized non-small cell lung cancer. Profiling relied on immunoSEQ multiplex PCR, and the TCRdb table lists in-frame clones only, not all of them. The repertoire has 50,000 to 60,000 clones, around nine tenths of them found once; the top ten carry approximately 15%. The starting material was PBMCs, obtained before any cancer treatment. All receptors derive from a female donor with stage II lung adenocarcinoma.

CDR3 residues: CASSIESSYNSPLHF. DNA of the CDR3: TGTGCCAGTAGTATCGAGAGCTCCTATAATTCACCCCTCCACTTT. This rearrangement joins TRBV19 to TRBJ1-6; D is uncertain. The CDR3 runs to 15 residues. In germline, CDR1 is LNHDA, CDR2 SQIVND (reference sequence). V lost 3 bases to trimming and J lost 0 bases, with 6 bases between them.

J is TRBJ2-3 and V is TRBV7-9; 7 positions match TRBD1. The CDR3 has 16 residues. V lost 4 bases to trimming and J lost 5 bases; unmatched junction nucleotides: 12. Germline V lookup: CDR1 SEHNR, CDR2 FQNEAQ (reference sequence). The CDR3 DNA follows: TGTGCCAGCAGCTCCCCTCCAAGACAGGGATTAGATACGCAGTATTTT. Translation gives CASSSPPRQGLDTQYF.

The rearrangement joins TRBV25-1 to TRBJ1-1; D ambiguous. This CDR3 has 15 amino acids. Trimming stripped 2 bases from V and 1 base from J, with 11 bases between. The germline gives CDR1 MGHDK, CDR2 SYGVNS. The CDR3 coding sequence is TGTGCCAGCAGTGAAAGAAAGGATAGGAACACTGAAGCTTTCTTT. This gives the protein CASSERKDRNTEAFF. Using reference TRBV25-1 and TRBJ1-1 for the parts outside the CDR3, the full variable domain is EADIYQTPRYLVIGTGKKITLECSQTMGHDKMYWYQQDPGMELHLIHYSYGVNSTEKGDLSSESTVSRIRTEHFPLTLESARPSHTSQYLCASSERKDRNTEAFFGQGTRLTVV.

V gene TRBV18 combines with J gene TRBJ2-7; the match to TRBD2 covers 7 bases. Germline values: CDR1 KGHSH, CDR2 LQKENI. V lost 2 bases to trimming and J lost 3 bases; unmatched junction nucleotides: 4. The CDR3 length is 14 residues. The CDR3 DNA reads TGTGCCAGCTCACCAGCCGGACTAGGCTACGAGCAGTACTTC. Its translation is CASSPAGLGYEQYF.

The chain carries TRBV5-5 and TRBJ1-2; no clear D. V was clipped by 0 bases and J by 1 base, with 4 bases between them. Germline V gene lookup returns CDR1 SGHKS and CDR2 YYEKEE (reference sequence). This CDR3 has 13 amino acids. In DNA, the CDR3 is TGTGCCAGCAGCTTGGACGTTAACTATGGCTACACCTTC. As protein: CASSLDVNYGYTF.

In DNA form, the CDR3 reads TGCGCCGGATCCTGGGGCAGGGGGATTGAGGCTTTCTTT. Protein product: CAGSWGRGIEAFF. This chain links TRBV5-1 with TRBJ1-1, with 7 bases matching TRBD1. CDR3 length: 13 amino acids. The germline gives CDR1 SGHRS, CDR2 YFSETQ. Unmatched junction bases numbered 17, after V lost 10 bases and J lost 11 bases.

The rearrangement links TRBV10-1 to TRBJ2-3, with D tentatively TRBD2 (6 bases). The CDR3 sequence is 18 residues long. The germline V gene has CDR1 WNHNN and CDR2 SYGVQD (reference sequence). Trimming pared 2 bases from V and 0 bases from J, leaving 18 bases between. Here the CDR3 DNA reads TGCGCCAGCAGTGAGCCAATCCCCGGGGGTTCCAGCACAGATACGCAGTATTTT. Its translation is CASSEPIPGGSSTDTQYF.

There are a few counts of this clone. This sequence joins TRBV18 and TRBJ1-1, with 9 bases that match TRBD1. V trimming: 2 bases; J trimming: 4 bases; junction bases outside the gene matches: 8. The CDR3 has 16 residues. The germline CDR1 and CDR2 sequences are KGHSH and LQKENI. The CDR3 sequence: CASSPIQGQGVTEAFF. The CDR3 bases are TGTGCCAGCTCACCAATACAGGGACAGGGAGTCACTGAAGCTTTCTTT. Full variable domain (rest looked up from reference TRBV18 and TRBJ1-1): NAGVMQNPRHLVRRRGQEARLRCSPMKGHSHVYWYRQLPEEGLKFMVYLQKENIIDESGMPKERFSAEFPKEGPSILRIQQVVRGDSAAYFCASSPIQGQGVTEAFFGQGTRLTVV.

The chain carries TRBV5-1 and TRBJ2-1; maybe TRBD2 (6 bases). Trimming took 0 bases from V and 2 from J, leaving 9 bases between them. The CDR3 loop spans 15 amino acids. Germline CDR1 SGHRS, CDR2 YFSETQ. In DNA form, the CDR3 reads TGCGCCAGCAGCTTGGGCGGGGTTACCTACAATGAGCAGTTCTTC. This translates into CASSLGGVTYNEQFF. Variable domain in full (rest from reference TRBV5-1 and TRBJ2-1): KAGVTQTPRYLIKTRGQQVTLSCSPISGHRSVSWYQQTPGQGLQFLFEYFSETQRNKGNFPGRFSGRQFSNSRSEMNVSTLELGDSALYLCASSLGGVTYNEQFFGPGTRLTVL.

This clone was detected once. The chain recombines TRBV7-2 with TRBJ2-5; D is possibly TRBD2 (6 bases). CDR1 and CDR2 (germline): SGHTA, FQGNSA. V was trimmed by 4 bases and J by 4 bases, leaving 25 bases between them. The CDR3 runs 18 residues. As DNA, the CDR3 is TGTGCCAGCAGCTCCGGTCCCCCACTCGGGTTGGGGGGAGAGACCCAGTACTTC. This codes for CASSSGPPLGLGGETQYF.

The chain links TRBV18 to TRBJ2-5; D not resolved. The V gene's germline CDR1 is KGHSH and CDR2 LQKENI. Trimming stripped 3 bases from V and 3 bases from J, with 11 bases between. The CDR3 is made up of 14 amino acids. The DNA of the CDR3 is TGTGCCAGCTCACCCCCCCTCACAGAAGAGACCCAGTACTTC. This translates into CASSPPLTEETQYF.

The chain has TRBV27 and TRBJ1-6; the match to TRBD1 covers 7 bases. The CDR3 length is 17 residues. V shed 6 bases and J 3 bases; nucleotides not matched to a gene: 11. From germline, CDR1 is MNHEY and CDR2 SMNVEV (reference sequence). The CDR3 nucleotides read TGTGCCAGCAGACCCCTAGAGGGGGCGTACTATAATTCACCCCTCCACTTT. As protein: CASRPLEGAYYNSPLHF.

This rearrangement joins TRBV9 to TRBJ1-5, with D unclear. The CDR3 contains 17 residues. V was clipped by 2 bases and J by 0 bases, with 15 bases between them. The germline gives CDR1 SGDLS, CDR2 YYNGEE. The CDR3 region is CASSVQEMGDSNQPQHF. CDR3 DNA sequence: TGTGCCAGCAGCGTGCAGGAAATGGGCGATAGCAATCAGCCCCAGCATTTT.

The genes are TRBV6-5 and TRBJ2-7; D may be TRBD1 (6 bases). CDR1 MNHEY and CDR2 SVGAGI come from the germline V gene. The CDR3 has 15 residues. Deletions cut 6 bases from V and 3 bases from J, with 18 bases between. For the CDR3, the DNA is TGTGCCAGCAGGGGGACACTTACAGGGAGCTACGAGCAGTACTTC. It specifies CASRGTLTGSYEQYF.

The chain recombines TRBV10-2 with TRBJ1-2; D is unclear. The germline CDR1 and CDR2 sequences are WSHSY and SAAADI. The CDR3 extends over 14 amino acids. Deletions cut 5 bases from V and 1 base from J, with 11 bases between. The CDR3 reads CASSWQALNYGYTF. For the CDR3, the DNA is TGCGCCAGCAGTTGGCAGGCTCTTAACTATGGCTACACCTTC.

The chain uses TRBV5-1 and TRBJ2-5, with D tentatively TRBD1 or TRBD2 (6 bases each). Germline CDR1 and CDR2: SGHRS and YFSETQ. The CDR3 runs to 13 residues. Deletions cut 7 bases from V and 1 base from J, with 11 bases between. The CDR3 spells CASLGGPQETQYF. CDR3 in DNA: TGCGCCAGCCTAGGGGGGCCCCAAGAGACCCAGTACTTC.

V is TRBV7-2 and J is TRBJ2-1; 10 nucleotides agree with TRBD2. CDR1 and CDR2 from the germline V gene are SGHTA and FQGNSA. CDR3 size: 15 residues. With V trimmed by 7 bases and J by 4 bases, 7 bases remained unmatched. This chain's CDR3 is CASTPQRGGYNEQFF. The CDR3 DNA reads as TGTGCCAGCACCCCCCAGCGGGGGGGGTACAATGAGCAGTTCTTC. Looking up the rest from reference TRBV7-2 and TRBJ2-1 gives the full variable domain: GAGVSQSPSNKVTEKGKDVELRCDPISGHTALYWYRQSLGQGLEFLIYFQGNSAPDKSGLPSDRFSAERTGGSVSTLTIQRTQQEDSAVYLCASTPQRGGYNEQFFGPGTRLTVL.

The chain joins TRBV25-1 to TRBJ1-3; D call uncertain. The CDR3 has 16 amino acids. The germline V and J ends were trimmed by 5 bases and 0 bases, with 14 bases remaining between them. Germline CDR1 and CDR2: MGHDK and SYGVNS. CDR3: CASSSARLSSGNTIYF. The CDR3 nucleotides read TGTGCCAGCAGTTCGGCGCGGCTAAGCTCTGGAAACACCATATATTTT.